This paragraph covers one T cell receptor beta chain sequence. Using immunoSEQ multiplex PCR, the repertoire was profiled, and TCRdb retains in-frame clones only, with some absent. The sample carries roughly 40,000 clones, 75% to 95% recorded once. V was pared by 5 bases and J by 10 bases, with 7 bases of the junction left unmatched. There are 14 residues in the CDR3. Germline-derived CDR1 and CDR2 are MDHEN and SYDVKM. The record originates from a study of T cell changes during pregnancy in multiple sclerosis. The chain carries TRBV28 and TRBJ1-4; 10 positions match TRBD1. The specimen comprised CD4+ T cells from peripheral blood mononuclear cells, sampled after pregnancy. The receptor was derived from a female donor in good health, enrolled as a control in a pregnancy study. The CDR3 protein is CASSRQGATGKLFF. CDR3 coding DNA: TGTGCCAGCAGTAGACAGGGGGCGACGGGAAAACTGTTTTTT.